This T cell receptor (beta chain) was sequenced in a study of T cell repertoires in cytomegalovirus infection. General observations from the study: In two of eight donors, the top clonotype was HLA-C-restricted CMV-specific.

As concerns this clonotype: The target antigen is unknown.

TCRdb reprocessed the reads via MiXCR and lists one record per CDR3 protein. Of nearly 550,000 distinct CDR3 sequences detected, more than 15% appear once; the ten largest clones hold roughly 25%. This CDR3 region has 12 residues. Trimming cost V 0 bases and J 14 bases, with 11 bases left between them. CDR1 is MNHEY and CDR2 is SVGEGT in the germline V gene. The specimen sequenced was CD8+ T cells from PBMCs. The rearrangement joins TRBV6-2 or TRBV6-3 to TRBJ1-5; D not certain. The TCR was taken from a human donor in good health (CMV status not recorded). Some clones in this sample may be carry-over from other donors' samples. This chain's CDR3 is CASSYSGTGEHF. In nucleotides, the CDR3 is TGTGCCAGCAGTTACTCGGGCACCGGAGAGCATTTT.